Shown below are 15 T cell receptor beta chains from a single sample sequenced in a study of graft-versus-host responses after intestinal transplantation. Sequencing was performed with immunoSEQ multiplex PCR; in TCRdb, only in-frame clones are kept and a portion is missing. Of more than 3,000 clones listed, roughly 30% are singletons. The input for sequencing was alloreactive CD4+ T cells from a mixed lymphocyte reaction culture, taken before transplantation. Subset given: CFSE-low proliferating T cells sorted from roughly 6-day pre-transplant mixed lymphocyte reaction (GvH or HvG direction). Every receptor here comes from a human patient who was an organ donor for intestinal transplantation.

This rearrangement joins TRBV9 to TRBJ2-6; 8 nucleotides agree with TRBD1. V lost 0 bases to trimming and J lost 0 bases; unmatched junction nucleotides: 14. This CDR3 spans 21 amino acids. From germline, CDR1 is SGDLS and CDR2 YYNGEE. In nucleotides, the CDR3 is TGTGCCAGCAGCGTAGCCTCAACCCCGACAGGGGCTTCCTCTGGGGCCAACGTCCTGACTTTC. Its translation: CASSVASTPTGASSGANVLTF.

This clone was picked up a small number of times. The J gene is TRBJ2-7, the V gene TRBV10-2, with D perhaps TRBD2 (6 bases). Germline loops: CDR1 WSHSY, CDR2 SAAADI. Trimming shortened V by 7 bases and J by 1 base, and 11 bases separated the two germline ends. The CDR3 contains 13 residues. The CDR3 nucleotides read TGCGCCAGCACCCCAGGGACTTCCTACGAGCAGTACTTC. This encodes CASTPGTSYEQYF.

This clone occurred a few times. The chain uses TRBV6-1 and TRBJ2-7, with D unclear. Trimming left V 2 bases short and J 0 bases short, with 11 bases between. This CDR3 spans 15 amino acids. Germline values: CDR1 MNHNS, CDR2 SASEGT. The CDR3 coding sequence is TGTGCCAGCAGTGAAACGTTAGGGATCTCCTACGAGCAGTACTTC. Its translation: CASSETLGISYEQYF.

Concerning this clone: In the same sample, other DNA sequences code for this CDR3. V and J are TRBV30 and TRBJ1-4, with D tentatively TRBD1 (5 bases). Germline CDR1 reads GTSNPN; CDR2 reads SVGIG (reference sequence). V lost 0 bases and J lost 5, with 10 bases in between. This CDR3 contains 14 residues. CDR3 nucleotides: TGTGCCTGGAGTGTTGGGGGGGGGAATGAAAAACTGTTTTTT. Protein product: CAWSVGGGNEKLFF.

Judged by abundance, this clone is medium-sized (0.01 to 0.1%). V and J are TRBV30 and TRBJ2-5, with 10 nucleotides matching TRBD1. The CDR3 runs 12 residues. Germline V gene lookup returns CDR1 GTSNPN and CDR2 SVGIG (reference sequence). V dropped 5 bases and J dropped 9; count of bases not matched to a gene: 6. CDR3 coding DNA: TGTGCCTGGGGACGGGGACAGGGGTCCCAGTACTTC. Translation gives CAWGRGQGSQYF. The complete variable domain, with remaining parts taken from reference TRBV30 and TRBJ2-5, reads SQTIHQWPATLVQPVGSPLSLECTVEGTSNPNLYWYRQAAGRGLQLLFYSVGIGQISSEVPQNLSASRPQDRQFILSSKKLLLSDSGFYLCAWGRGQGSQYFGPGTRLLVL.

This clone was seen a few times. The chain recombines TRBV4-2 with TRBJ2-2, with 9 bases aligning to TRBD2. Germline CDR1 and CDR2: LGHNA and YNFKEQ. There are 17 residues in the CDR3. Trimming at V came to 0 bases and at J to 4 bases, leaving 6 bases not matched to a gene. DNA for the CDR3: TGTGCCAGCAGCCAAGATAGCGCGGGGGGGCGCACCGGGGAGCTGTTTTTT. Translation: CASSQDSAGGRTGELFF.

This clone is categorized as medium-sized. This sequence joins TRBV28 and TRBJ1-2; no reliable D call. The germline V gene encodes CDR1 MDHEN and CDR2 SYDVKM. The CDR3 length is 12 residues. V lost 9 bases and J lost 7, with 15 bases in between. The CDR3 here is CASSLGIGGYTF. The CDR3, as DNA: TGTGCCAGTTCTCTAGGGATTGGTGGCTACACCTTC.

A few counts support this clone. This may stem from a read error, because a much larger clone lies one nucleotide away. Other DNA variants within this sample encode the same CDR3. The genes are TRBV4-1 and TRBJ2-7, with 8 bases identical to TRBD2. With V trimmed by 1 base and J by 2 bases, 4 bases remained unmatched. CDR1 is MGHRA and CDR2 is YSYEKL in the germline V gene. The CDR3 is 15 residues long. The CDR3 coding sequence is TGCGCCAGCAGCCAAGGAGCGGGGGACACCTACGAGCAGTACTTC. It specifies CASSQGAGDTYEQYF.

The chain employs TRBV6-5 and TRBJ2-7; no definite D call. Germline CDR1 MNHEY, CDR2 SVGAGI. V lost 2 bases and J lost 2, with 13 bases in between. The CDR3 runs to 15 residues. The CDR3 DNA reads TGTGCCAGCAGTTACCAGTACGCTGAAACCTACGAGCAGTACTTC. Translation gives CASSYQYAETYEQYF.

The chain carries TRBV2 and TRBJ2-2; no clear D. Germline V gene lookup returns CDR1 SNHLY and CDR2 FYNNEI. Trimming left V 6 bases short and J 4 bases short, with 9 bases between. The CDR3 contains 13 residues. CDR3 nucleotide sequence: TGTGCCAGCAGGGGATTCGGCACCGGGGAGCTGTTTTTT. Encoded protein: CASRGFGTGELFF.

The chain uses TRBV25-1 and TRBJ2-7, with 8 bases matching TRBD2. The V gene's germline CDR1 is MGHDK and CDR2 SYGVNS. V shed 0 bases, J shed 6 bases, and the junction held 1 base outside the gene matches. The CDR3 consists of 13 residues. The CDR3 is CASSEYAGGEQYF. The CDR3 DNA sequence: TGTGCCAGCAGTGAATATGCGGGGGGCGAGCAGTACTTC.

The V and J genes are TRBV6-1 and TRBJ2-1; TRBD1 matches 8 bases. CDR3 length: 14 amino acids. Germline CDR1 reads MNHNS; CDR2 reads SASEGT. V shed 6 bases, J shed 2 bases, and the junction held 3 bases outside the gene matches. The CDR3 nucleotides read TGTGCCAGCAGGGGGGGACAGGCCTACAATGAGCAGTTCTTC. It encodes CASRGGQAYNEQFF.

This chain links TRBV9 with TRBJ2-3; D not resolved. V was cut by 2 bases and J by 1 base, with 17 bases left in between. The CDR3 totals 17 residues. Germline CDR1 SGDLS, CDR2 YYNGEE. The DNA for the CDR3 is TGTGCCAGCAGCGTCGTACCTGCCGAGTTCGGCACAGATACGCAGTATTTT. Translated, it gives CASSVVPAEFGTDTQYF.

There are a few counts of this clone. The V gene is TRBV29-1, the J gene TRBJ1-4; the match to TRBD1 covers 11 bases. Germline assignment: CDR1 SQVTM and CDR2 ANQGSEA. The ends lost 6 bases at V and 8 bases at J; junction bases unmatched: 5. The CDR3 runs 13 residues. CDR3 sequence: CSVGQGAFEKLFF. CDR3 bases: TGCAGCGTCGGACAGGGGGCGTTCGAAAAACTGTTTTTT.

V usage is TRBV5-1 and J usage is TRBJ2-1, with 12 bases matching TRBD2. Losses at the gene ends were 3 bases for V and 2 bases for J; bases not matched to a gene: 3. The CDR3 sequence is 16 residues long. In germline, CDR1 is SGHRS, CDR2 YFSETQ. The CDR3 sequence: CASSSGLAGPYNEQFF. CDR3 bases: TGCGCCAGCAGCTCAGGACTAGCGGGACCCTACAATGAGCAGTTCTTC.